These T cell receptor beta chains were read from a single sample in a study of blood T cell repertoires in COVID-19. The table came from immunoSEQ multiplex PCR; TCRdb's copy has only in-frame clones and leaves some out. In the table there are about 260,000 clones, around 86% of which are singletons. The specimen was peripheral blood. These receptor sequences come from a young man with active or convalescent COVID-19. CDR3s include the opening cysteine and the closing phenylalanine or tryptophan. Each record gives: J gene, clone size, D gene, V gene, CDR3 DNA, CDR3 protein. D genes are given only for firm matches. Some rows mark clone size as missing; the rest say once, few, many or name a class of expanded clone.

>TRBJ2-7|.|.|TRBV5-1
TGCGCCAGCAGGACTTGGGGACTTTCACTTCATGAGCAGTACTTC
CASRTWGLSLHEQYF
>TRBJ2-7|.|.|TRBV7-2
TGTGCCAGCAGGTTAATGGGGGCGTCCTACGAGCAGTACTTC
CASRLMGASYEQYF
>TRBJ1-1|.|.|TRBV25-1
TGTGCCAGCAGTGAAGGACTTAACACTGAAGCTTTCTTT
CASSEGLNTEAFF
>TRBJ2-1|once|TRBD2|TRBV9
TGTGCCAGCAGCGTAGCTACGGGGACTAGCGGGGGACAGAATGAGCAGTTCTTC
CASSVATGTSGGQNEQFF
>TRBJ2-5|.|TRBD1|TRBV13
TGTGCCAGCAGCTTAGTTGGCAGGGGGCAAGAGACCCAGTACTTC
CASSLVGRGQETQYF
>TRBJ2-4|.|.|TRBV6-1
TGTGCCAGCAGTGAACCCCCTCAGATTCAGTACTTC
CASSEPPQIQYF
>TRBJ1-4|.|.|TRBV9
TGTGCCAGCAGCGCCCACGGAGACCTTAATGAAAAACTGTTTTTT
CASSAHGDLNEKLFF
>TRBJ2-2|.|TRBD2|TRBV24-1
TGTGCCACCAGTGACCGGGGGGGCCCCGGGGAGCTGTTTTTT
CATSDRGGPGELFF
>TRBJ1-5|.|.|TRBV29-1
TGCAGCGTGGGGGGTTACAATCAGCCCCAGCATTTT
CSVGGYNQPQHF
>TRBJ2-7|.|.|TRBV30
TGTGCCTGGAGTGTACGTACTCCACGGGAGCAGTACTTC
CAWSVRTPREQYF
>TRBJ1-3|.|TRBD1|TRBV5-6
TGTGCCAGCAGCCTAACAGGGGCTGGAAACACCATATATTTT
CASSLTGAGNTIYF
>TRBJ2-2|.|.|TRBV19
TGTGCCAGTAGGACAGCACTCAACACCGGGGAGCTGTTTTTT
CASRTALNTGELFF
>TRBJ2-3|.|.|TRBV5-1
TGCGCCAGCAGCTTGGATGGAGACACAGATACGCAGTATTTT
CASSLDGDTDTQYF
>TRBJ1-2|.|.|TRBV14
TGTGCCAGCTCTGTGGCAGGGGTAGGCTACACCTTC
CASSVAGVGYTF
>TRBJ1-5|.|TRBD1|TRBV28
TGTGCCAGCAGTTTAGGGACAGGGCCCTATCAGCCCCAGCATTTT
CASSLGTGPYQPQHF
>TRBJ2-3|.|TRBD2|TRBV5-6
TGTGCTACAGCAACCGGGCTAGCGGGCACAGATACGCAGTATTTT
CATATGLAGTDTQYF
>TRBJ1-5|.|.|TRBV28
TGTGCCAGCAGTCCCCCCCTTTGGCCCCAGCATTTT
CASSPPLWPQHF
>TRBJ1-5|.|.|TRBV6-4
TGTGCCAGCAGTGAGGACAACAATCAGCCCCAGCATTTT
CASSEDNNQPQHF
>TRBJ2-7|.|TRBD1|TRBV2
TGTGCCAGCAGTGAGACCGGGACAGGCGCCTACGAGCAGTACTTC
CASSETGTGAYEQYF
>TRBJ1-2|.|TRBD1|TRBV9
TGTGCCAGCAGCCCAGACGGACAGGGCCCCTATGGCTACACCTTC
CASSPDGQGPYGYTF
>TRBJ2-5|.|.|TRBV30
TGTGCCTGGGCCAGGGGCCAACAAGAGACCCAGTACTTC
CAWARGQQETQYF
>TRBJ1-2|once|.|TRBV12-3/TRBV12-4
TGTGCCAGCAGTTTCAAACAGCAAAATGGCTACACCTTC
CASSFKQQNGYTF
>TRBJ2-1|.|.|TRBV7-9
TGTGCCAGCAGCCTGACTTTAACTAATGAGCAGTTCTTC
CASSLTLTNEQFF
>TRBJ1-2|once|TRBD1|TRBV9
TGTGCCAGCAGCTCCTGGACAGGGAACTATGGCTACACCTTC
CASSSWTGNYGYTF
>TRBJ1-4|.|.|TRBV30
TGTGCCTGGAGCTCGAAGGGGGGGACTAATGAAAAACTGTTTTTT
CAWSSKGGTNEKLFF
>TRBJ2-1|.|.|TRBV9
TGTGCCAGCAGCGTAGCTGAGGGCAATGAGCAGTTCTTC
CASSVAEGNEQFF
>TRBJ2-2|.|TRBD2|TRBV5-6
TGTGCCAGCAGCTTGGCCGGGGGGTGGACCGGGGAGCTGTTTTTT
CASSLAGGWTGELFF
>TRBJ2-5|.|TRBD2|TRBV12-5
TGTGCTAGTGGTAAAAGCGGGGGGGAAGAGACCCAGTACTTC
CASGKSGGEETQYF
>TRBJ1-1|once|.|TRBV6-5
TGTGCCAGCAGTTATCAGGGCGTCAGGGTGGGAACTGAAGCTTTCTTT
CASSYQGVRVGTEAFF
>TRBJ1-1|.|.|TRBV6-5
TGTGCCAGCAGACCCCCCGACACGAACACTGAAGCTTTCTTT
CASRPPDTNTEAFF
>TRBJ2-3|.|.|TRBV2
TGTGCCAGCAGTGGGATAGGCGGACTCAATAGGTATACGCAGTATTTT
CASSGIGGLNRYTQYF
>TRBJ2-5|once|.|TRBV19
TGTGCCAGTAGTATAGAGCGGGGCCCCAAGACCCAGTACTTC
CASSIERGPKTQYF
>TRBJ1-2|few|TRBD1|TRBV28
TGTGCCAGCAGCGGACAGGGGATCTATGGCTACACCTTC
CASSGQGIYGYTF
>TRBJ1-2|.|.|TRBV11-3
TGTGTCATCCGGCCCCATGCATGGGCAGACAACTATGGCTACACCTTC
CVIRPHAWADNYGYTF
>TRBJ1-5|.|.|TRBV2
TGTGCCAGCAGCATCCAGGGGTTAGGTTCCCAGCATTTT
CASSIQGLGSQHF
>TRBJ2-1|.|TRBD2|TRBV5-4
TGTGCCAGCAGCTTTGGGGGGGGACTAGCGGGTTACAATGAGCAGTTCTTC
CASSFGGGLAGYNEQFF
>TRBJ1-2|.|.|TRBV19
TGTGCCAGTAGGTTGGCGGAACAATATGGCTACACCTTC
CASRLAEQYGYTF
>TRBJ2-1|.|.|TRBV23-1
TGCGCCAGCAGTCAATCAAAGGCAGGCTACAATGAGCAGTTCTTC
CASSQSKAGYNEQFF
>TRBJ1-1|few|.|TRBV29-1
TGCAGCGTTCAGAACACTGAAGCTTTCTTT
CSVQNTEAFF
>TRBJ2-1|once|.|TRBV5-1
TGCGCCAGCAGCTCCATTGGGCAGGGCGACAATGAGCAGTTCTTC
CASSSIGQGDNEQFF
>TRBJ2-3|.|.|TRBV5-1
TGCGCCAGCAGCTCGACCTCCGGGGGACGCACAGATACGCAGTATTTT
CASSSTSGGRTDTQYF
>TRBJ2-5|.|TRBD1|TRBV4-1
TGCGCCAGCAGCCATCCCTTGGGACAGGGGGGGACCCAGTACTTC
CASSHPLGQGGTQYF
>TRBJ2-2|.|.|TRBV9
TGTGCCAGCAGCCCCCAGGGGCCGAACACCGGGGAGCTGTTTTTT
CASSPQGPNTGELFF
>TRBJ1-2|.|TRBD1|TRBV28
TGTGCCAGCAGTTTAATGACAGGGGGGAGGGCTAACTATGGCTACACCTTC
CASSLMTGGRANYGYTF
>TRBJ2-7|.|TRBD2|TRBV5-4
TGTGCCAGCAGCTCGAGCGGGGGGTCCTACGAGCAGTACTTC
CASSSSGGSYEQYF
>TRBJ1-2|.|.|TRBV6-5
TGTGCCAGCAGTTACTCAGCCCCTTATGGCTACACCTTC
CASSYSAPYGYTF
>TRBJ2-7|.|.|TRBV11-1
TGTGCCAGCAGCTTAGCGGGGAGCTACGAGCAGTACTTC
CASSLAGSYEQYF
>TRBJ2-7|.|.|TRBV18
TGTGCCAGCTCAAGCACAGACAGCGCCGAGCAGTACTTC
CASSSTDSAEQYF
>TRBJ1-4|.|.|TRBV7-3
TGTGCCAGCAGACGTGGGAGGGGCCTTAATGAAAAACTGTTTTTT
CASRRGRGLNEKLFF